The clone carrying this T cell receptor (beta chain) was found a few times. Antigen: not known. Read data end 3 residues before the CDR3 end; the end is taken from the germline J gene. Patients and controls were mostly of Caucasian heritage. The data were taken from a study of T cell clonality in common variable immunodeficiency. General observations from the study: CVID subjects had higher TCRbeta clonality than healthy controls, most marked in about a third.

CDR1 SGHTA and CDR2 FQGTGA come from the germline V gene. The CDR3 loop spans 15 amino acids. Repertoires were generated with immunoSEQ multiplex PCR, while TCRdb's copy carries only in-frame clones and drops some. Listed for the sample are more than 55,000 clones, none seen a single time. This chain links TRBV7-3 with TRBJ1-2; 7 bases map to TRBD1. This clonotype originated in a person between 18 and 75 years old in good health. The sequenced sample consisted of peripheral blood mononuclear cells. The CDR3 sequence is CASSLMEGAYNDYTF. The sequenced part of the CDR3 DNA is TGTGCCAGCAGCTTAATGGAGGGGGCCTACAATGAC.